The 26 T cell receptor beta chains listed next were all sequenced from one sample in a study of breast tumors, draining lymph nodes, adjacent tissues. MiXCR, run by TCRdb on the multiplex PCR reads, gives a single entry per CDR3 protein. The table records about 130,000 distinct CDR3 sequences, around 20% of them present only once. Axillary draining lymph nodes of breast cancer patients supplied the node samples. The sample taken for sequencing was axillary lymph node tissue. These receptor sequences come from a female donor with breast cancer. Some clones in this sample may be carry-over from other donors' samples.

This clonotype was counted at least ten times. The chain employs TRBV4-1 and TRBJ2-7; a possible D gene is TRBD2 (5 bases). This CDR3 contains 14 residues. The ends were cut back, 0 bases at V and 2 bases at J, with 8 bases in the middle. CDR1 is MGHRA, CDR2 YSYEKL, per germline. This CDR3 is CASSQEPGAYEQYF. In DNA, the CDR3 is TGCGCCAGCAGCCAAGAGCCCGGGGCCTACGAGCAGTACTTC.

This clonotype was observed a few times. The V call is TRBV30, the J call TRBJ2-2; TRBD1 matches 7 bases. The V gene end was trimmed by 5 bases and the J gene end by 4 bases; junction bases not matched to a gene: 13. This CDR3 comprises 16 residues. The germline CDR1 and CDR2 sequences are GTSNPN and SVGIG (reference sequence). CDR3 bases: TGTGCCTGGCGATTCAGGGGGATGGGGTTCACCGGGGAGCTGTTTTTT. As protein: CAWRFRGMGFTGELFF.

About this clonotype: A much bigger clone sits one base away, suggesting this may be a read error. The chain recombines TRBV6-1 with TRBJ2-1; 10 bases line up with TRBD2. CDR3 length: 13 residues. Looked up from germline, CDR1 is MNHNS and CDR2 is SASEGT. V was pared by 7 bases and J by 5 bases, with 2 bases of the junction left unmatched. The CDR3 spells CASTLAGNNEQFF. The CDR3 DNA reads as TGTGCCAGCACACTAGCGGGAAACAATGAGCAGTTCTTC.

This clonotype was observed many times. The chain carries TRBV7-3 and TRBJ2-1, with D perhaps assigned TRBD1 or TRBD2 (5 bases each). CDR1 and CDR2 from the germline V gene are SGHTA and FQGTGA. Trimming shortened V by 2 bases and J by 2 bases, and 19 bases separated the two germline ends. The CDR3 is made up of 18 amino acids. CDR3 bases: TGTGCCAGCAGCTTAGGGACCCCCATGCTCTTTCCCTACAATGAGCAGTTCTTC. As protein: CASSLGTPMLFPYNEQFF.

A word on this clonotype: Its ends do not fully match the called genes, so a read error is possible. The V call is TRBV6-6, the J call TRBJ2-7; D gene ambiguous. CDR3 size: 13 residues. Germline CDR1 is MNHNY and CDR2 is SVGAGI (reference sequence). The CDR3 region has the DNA TGTGCCAGCAGTCTACAGAGCCCCTACGGGCAGTACTTC. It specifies CASSLQSPYGQYF.

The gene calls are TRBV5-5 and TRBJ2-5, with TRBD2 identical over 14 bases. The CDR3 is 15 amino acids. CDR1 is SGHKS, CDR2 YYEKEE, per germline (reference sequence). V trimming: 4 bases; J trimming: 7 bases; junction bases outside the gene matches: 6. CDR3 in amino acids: CASSQGLAGAGTQYF. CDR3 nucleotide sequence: TGTGCCAGCAGCCAGGGACTAGCGGGGGCGGGGACCCAGTACTTC.

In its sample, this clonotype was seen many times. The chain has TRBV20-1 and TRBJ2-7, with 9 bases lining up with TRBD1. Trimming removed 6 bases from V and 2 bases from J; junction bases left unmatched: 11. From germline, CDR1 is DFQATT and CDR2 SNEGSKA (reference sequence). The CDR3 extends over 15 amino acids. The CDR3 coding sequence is TGCAGTGCGACGGGACAGGGAAATAGGCCCTACGAGCAGTACTTC. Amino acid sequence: CSATGQGNRPYEQYF.

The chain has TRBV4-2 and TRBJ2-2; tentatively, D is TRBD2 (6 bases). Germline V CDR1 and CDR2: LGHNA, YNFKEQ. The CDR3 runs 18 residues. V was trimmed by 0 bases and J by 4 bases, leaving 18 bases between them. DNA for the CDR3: TGTGCCAGCAGCCAAGACCCAAGGGGACTTGTGGGCACCGGGGAGCTGTTTTTT. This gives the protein CASSQDPRGLVGTGELFF.

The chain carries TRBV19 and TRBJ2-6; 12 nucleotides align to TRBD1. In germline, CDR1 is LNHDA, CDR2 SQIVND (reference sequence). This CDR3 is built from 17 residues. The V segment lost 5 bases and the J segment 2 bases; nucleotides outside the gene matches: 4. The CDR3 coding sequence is TGTGCCAGTAGTCTGGGACAGGGGGCGGCTGGGGCCAACGTCCTGACTTTC. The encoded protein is CASSLGQGAAGANVLTF.

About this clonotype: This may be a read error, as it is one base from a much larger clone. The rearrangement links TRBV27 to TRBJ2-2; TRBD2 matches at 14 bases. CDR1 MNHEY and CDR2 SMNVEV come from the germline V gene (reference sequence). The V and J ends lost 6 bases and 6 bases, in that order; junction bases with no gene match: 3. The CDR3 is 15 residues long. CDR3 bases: TGTGCCAGCAGGACGGGACTAGCGGGAGCCGGGGAGCTGTTTTTT. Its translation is CASRTGLAGAGELFF.

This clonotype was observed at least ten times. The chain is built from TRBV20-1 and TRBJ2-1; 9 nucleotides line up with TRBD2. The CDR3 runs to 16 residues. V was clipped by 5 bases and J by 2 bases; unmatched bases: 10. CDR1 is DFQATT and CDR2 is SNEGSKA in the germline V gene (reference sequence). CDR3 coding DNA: TGCAGTGCTGAAAGTCGGCAGCGGGAGGCCTACAATGAGCAGTTCTTC. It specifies CSAESRQREAYNEQFF.

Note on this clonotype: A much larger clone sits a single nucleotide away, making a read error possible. The CDR3 region has the DNA TGCGCCAGCAGTCGGACTGCCGCCGCGACAGGGGAATGGGTGACCCAGTACTTC. This encodes CASSRTAAATGEWVTQYF. This chain uses TRBV5-1 with TRBJ2-5; 8 bases are shared with TRBD1. Germline CDR1 SGHRS, CDR2 YFSETQ. The V and J ends lost 5 bases and 7 bases, in that order; junction bases with no gene match: 22. This CDR3 has 18 residues.

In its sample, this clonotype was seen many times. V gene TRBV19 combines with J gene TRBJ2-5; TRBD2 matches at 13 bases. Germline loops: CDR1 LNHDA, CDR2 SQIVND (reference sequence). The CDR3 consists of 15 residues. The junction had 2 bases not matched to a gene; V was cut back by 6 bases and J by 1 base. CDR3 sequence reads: CASSRTSGSQETQYF. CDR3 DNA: TGTGCCAGTAGCAGGACTAGCGGGAGCCAAGAGACCCAGTACTTC.

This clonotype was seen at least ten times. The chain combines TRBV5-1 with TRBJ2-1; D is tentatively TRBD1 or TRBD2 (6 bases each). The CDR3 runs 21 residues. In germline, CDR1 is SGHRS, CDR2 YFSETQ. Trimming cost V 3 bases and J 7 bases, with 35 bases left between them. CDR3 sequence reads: CASSSPRTATISGRPRNEQFF. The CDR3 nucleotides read TGCGCCAGCAGCTCCCCCCGGACAGCTACCATTAGCGGCCGGCCAAGGAATGAGCAGTTCTTC.

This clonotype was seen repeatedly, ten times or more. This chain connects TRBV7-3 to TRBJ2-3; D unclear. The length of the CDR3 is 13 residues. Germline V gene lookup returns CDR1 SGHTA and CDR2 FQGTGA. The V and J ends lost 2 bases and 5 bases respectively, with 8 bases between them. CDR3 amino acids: CASSLSRLDTQYF. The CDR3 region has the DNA TGTGCCAGCAGCTTATCGCGGCTAGATACGCAGTATTTT.

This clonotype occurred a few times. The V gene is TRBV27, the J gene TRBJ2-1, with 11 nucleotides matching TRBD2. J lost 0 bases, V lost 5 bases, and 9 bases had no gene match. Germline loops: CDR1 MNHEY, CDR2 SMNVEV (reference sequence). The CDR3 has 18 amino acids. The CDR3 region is CASSPTGLAEISYNEQFF. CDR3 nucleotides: TGTGCCAGCAGTCCGACGGGACTAGCGGAAATCTCCTACAATGAGCAGTTCTTC.

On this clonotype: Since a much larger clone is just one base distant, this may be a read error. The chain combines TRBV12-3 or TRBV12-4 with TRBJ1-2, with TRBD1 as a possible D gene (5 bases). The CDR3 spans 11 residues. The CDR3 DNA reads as TGTGCCCGCAGTTTAGGGACCGCCTACACCTTC. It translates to CARSLGTAYTF.

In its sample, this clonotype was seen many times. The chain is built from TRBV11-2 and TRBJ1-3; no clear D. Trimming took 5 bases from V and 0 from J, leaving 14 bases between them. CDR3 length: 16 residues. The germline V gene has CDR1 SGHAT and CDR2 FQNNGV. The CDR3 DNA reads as TGTGCCAGCAGCCCGATACGGAGAAACTCTGGAAACACCATATATTTT. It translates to CASSPIRRNSGNTIYF.

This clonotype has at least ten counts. CDR3 nucleotide sequence: TGTGCCAGCAGTACTAGGGGTGAGCAGTTCTTC. Its translation is CASSTRGEQFF. The rearrangement joins TRBV6-5 to TRBJ2-1; D is perhaps TRBD1 or TRBD2 (5 bases each). Germline V gene lookup returns CDR1 MNHEY and CDR2 SVGAGI. The CDR3 covers 11 residues. Trimming cost V 5 bases and J 9 bases, with 8 bases left between them.

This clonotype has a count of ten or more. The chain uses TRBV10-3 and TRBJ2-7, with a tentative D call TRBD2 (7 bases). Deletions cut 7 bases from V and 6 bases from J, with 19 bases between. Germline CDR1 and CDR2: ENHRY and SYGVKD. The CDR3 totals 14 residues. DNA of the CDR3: TGTGCCATCAACGGACTAGAGGGGGGTGGCGAGCAGTACTTC. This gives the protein CAINGLEGGGEQYF.

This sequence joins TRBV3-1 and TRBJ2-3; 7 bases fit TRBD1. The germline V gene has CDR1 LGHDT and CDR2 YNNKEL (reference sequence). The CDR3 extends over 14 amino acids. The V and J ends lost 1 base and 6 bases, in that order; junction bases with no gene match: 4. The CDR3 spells CASSQVTGSDTQYF. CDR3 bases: TGTGCCAGCAGCCAAGTGACAGGGTCGGATACGCAGTATTTT.

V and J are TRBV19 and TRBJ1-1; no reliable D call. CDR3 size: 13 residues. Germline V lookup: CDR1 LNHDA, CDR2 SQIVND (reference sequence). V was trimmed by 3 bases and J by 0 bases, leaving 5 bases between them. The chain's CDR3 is CASSISVNTEAFF. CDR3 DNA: TGTGCCAGTAGTATTTCAGTGAACACTGAAGCTTTCTTT. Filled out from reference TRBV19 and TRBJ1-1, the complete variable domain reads DGGITQSPKYLFRKEGQNVTLSCEQNLNHDAMYWYRQDPGQGLRLIYYSQIVNDFQKGDIAEGYSVSREKKESFPLTVTSAQKNPTAFYLCASSISVNTEAFFGQGTRLTVV.

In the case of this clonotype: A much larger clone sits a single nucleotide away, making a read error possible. CDR3 nucleotide sequence: TGCGCCAGCAGCTTGCGCGGGAGGCTGATAGATAGGCAGTATTTT. Translation: CASSLRGRLIDRQYF. The V gene is TRBV5-1, the J gene TRBJ2-3; 8 nucleotides align to TRBD2. There are 15 residues in the CDR3. Germline CDR1 is SGHRS and CDR2 is YFSETQ.

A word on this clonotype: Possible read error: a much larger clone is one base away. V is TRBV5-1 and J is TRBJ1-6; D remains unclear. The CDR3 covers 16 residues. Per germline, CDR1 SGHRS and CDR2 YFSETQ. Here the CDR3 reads CASSKDVVSYNSPLHF. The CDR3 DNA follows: TGTGCCAGCAGCAAGGACGTAGTCTCCTATAATTCACCCCTCCACTTT.

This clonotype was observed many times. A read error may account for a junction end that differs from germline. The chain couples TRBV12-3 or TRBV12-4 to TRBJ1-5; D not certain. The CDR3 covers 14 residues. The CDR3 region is CATSRTGGNQPQHF. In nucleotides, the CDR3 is TGTGCCACCAGTAGGACGGGAGGGAATCAGCCCCAGCATTTT.

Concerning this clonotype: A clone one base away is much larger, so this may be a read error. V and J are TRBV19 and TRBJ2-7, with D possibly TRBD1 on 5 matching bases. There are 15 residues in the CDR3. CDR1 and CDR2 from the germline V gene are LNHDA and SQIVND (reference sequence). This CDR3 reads CASKVGVRSVHEQYF. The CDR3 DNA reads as TGTGCAAGTAAGGTAGGGGTCCGGTCCGTGCACGAGCAGTACTTC. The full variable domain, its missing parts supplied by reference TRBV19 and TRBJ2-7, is DGGITQSPKYLFRKEGQNVTLSCEQNLNHDAMYWYRQDPGQGLRLIYYSQIVNDFQKGDIAEGYSVSREKKESFPLTVTSAQKNPTAFYLCASKVGVRSVHEQYFGPGTRLTVT.